These 24 T cell receptor beta chains were all obtained from the same sample, sequenced in a study of tumour-infiltrating T cells in Burkitt lymphoma. Measured with immunoSEQ multiplex PCR; TCRdb has only the in-frame clones, and not every one. The sample has approximately 250 clones, about 99% seen once. The sequenced sample was tumor tissue. These receptors originate from a human donor with Burkitt lymphoma.

The chain couples TRBV2 to TRBJ2-5, with D possibly matching TRBD1 (5 bases). The CDR3 has 16 amino acids. Germline V CDR1 and CDR2: SNHLY, FYNNEI. Trimming cost V 0 bases and J 2 bases, with 13 bases left between them. CDR3 region: CASSEALVAGQETQYF. The CDR3, as DNA: TGTGCCAGCAGTGAAGCCCTTGTGGCAGGGCAAGAGACCCAGTACTTC.

This sequence joins TRBV10-3 and TRBJ1-2; 9 positions agree with TRBD1. CDR1 ENHRY and CDR2 SYGVKD come from the germline V gene. The V gene end was trimmed by 8 bases and the J gene end by 8 bases; junction bases not matched to a gene: 6. The CDR3 runs to 12 residues. CDR3 nucleotides: TGTGCCATCGAAACAGGGGGCAGGGGCTACACCTTC. Protein: CAIETGGRGYTF.

This chain links TRBV7-6 with TRBJ1-6; D perhaps matches TRBD1 (5 bases). This CDR3 contains 15 residues. Looked up from germline, CDR1 is SGHVS and CDR2 is FNYEAQ. Trimming took off 0 bases at V and 7 bases at J, with 10 bases between the two ends. The CDR3 loop reads CASSLAEAGNSPLHF. In DNA, the CDR3 is TGTGCCAGCAGCTTAGCGGAGGCAGGGAATTCACCCCTCCACTTT. Together with reference TRBV7-6 and TRBJ1-6, the CDR3 gives the full variable domain: GAGVSQSPRYKVTKRGQDVALRCDPISGHVSLYWYRQALGQGPEFLTYFNYEAQQDKSGLPNDRFSAERPEGSISTLTIQRTEQRDSAMYRCASSLAEAGNSPLHFGNGTRLTVT.

The J gene is TRBJ1-5, the V gene TRBV4-1; D might be TRBD1 (5 bases). Germline V CDR1 and CDR2: MGHRA, YSYEKL. V gave up 0 bases and J gave up 9 bases, with 15 bases separating them. The CDR3 length is 15 residues. The CDR3 bases are TGCGCCAGCAGCCAAGATCCGGTAACAGGACGGCCCCAGCATTTT. It codes for CASSQDPVTGRPQHF.

This clone was observed once. The chain carries TRBV13 and TRBJ1-2; D uncertain. The ends were cut back, 5 bases at V and 6 bases at J, with 13 bases in the middle. The CDR3 runs 13 residues. CDR1 and CDR2 (germline): PRHDT, FYEKMQ (reference sequence). This chain's CDR3 is CASSQGEFNGYTF. The CDR3 coding sequence is TGTGCCAGCAGCCAAGGAGAGTTCAATGGCTACACCTTC.

The CDR3 here is CASSFRQGGETQYF. For the CDR3, the DNA is TGTGCCAGCAGCTTTCGACAGGGGGGAGAGACCCAGTACTTC. The chain uses TRBV7-9 and TRBJ2-5, with 9 bases aligning to TRBD1. Germline CDR1 is SEHNR and CDR2 is FQNEAQ (reference sequence). The ends lost 3 bases at V and 4 bases at J; junction bases unmatched: 3. The CDR3 loop spans 14 amino acids.

This clone was detected once. The genes are TRBV30 and TRBJ2-7; possible D gene TRBD2, 7 bases. CDR3 length: 17 residues. The V end was cut by 0 bases, the J end by 3 bases, with 21 bases between. CDR1 GTSNPN and CDR2 SVGIG come from the germline V gene (reference sequence). The CDR3 bases are TGTGCCTGGAGTGTACGGCCCGGGGGGAGGGGGAGCTACGAGCAGTACTTC. This translates into CAWSVRPGGRGSYEQYF.

The CDR3 coding sequence is TGTGCCAGCAGCTTGGGAGGGTCTGGGGCCAACGTCCTGACTTTC. It codes for CASSLGGSGANVLTF. This rearrangement joins TRBV7-9 to TRBJ2-6; 7 positions match TRBD2. The germline CDR1 and CDR2 sequences are SEHNR and FQNEAQ (reference sequence). The CDR3 runs 15 residues. Trimming took 3 bases from V and 1 from J; bases not matched to a gene: 0. The entire variable domain, with the rest obtained from reference TRBV7-9 and TRBJ2-6, is as follows: DTGVSQNPRHKITKRGQNVTFRCDPISEHNRLYWYRQTLGQGPEFLTYFQNEAQLEKSRLLSDRFSAERPKGSFSTLEIQRTEQGDSAMYLCASSLGGSGANVLTFGAGSRLTVL.

With regard to this clone: A junction boundary mismatches the germline segment, possibly from a read error. This CDR3 reads CASSSGQSTEVFF. The CDR3 DNA reads TGTGCCAGCAGCTCTGGACAGTCCACTGAAGTTTTCTTT. V is TRBV7-2 and J is TRBJ1-1; possible D gene TRBD1, 6 bases. The germline CDR1 and CDR2 sequences are SGHTA and FQGNSA. The CDR3 spans 13 residues.

J is TRBJ1-3 and V is TRBV7-9, with D unresolved. Per the germline V gene, CDR1 is SEHNR and CDR2 is FQNEAQ (reference sequence). V lost 4 bases and J 6 bases, leaving 16 bases between the germline ends. The CDR3 has 15 amino acids. In nucleotides, the CDR3 is TGTGCCAGCAGCTCCTCTAATGGGATTGAAAACACCATATATTTT. Residues: CASSSSNGIENTIYF.

This rearrangement joins TRBV7-9 to TRBJ1-1; 7 nucleotides line up with TRBD1. With 0 bases clipped from V and 8 bases from J, the junction kept 3 bases outside the gene matches. The CDR3 is made up of 13 amino acids. Germline loops: CDR1 SEHNR, CDR2 FQNEAQ (reference sequence). The CDR3 coding sequence is TGTGCCAGCAGCTTAGCCATGGACAGGGAAGCTTTCTTT. Encoded protein: CASSLAMDREAFF. Full variable domain (rest looked up from reference TRBV7-9 and TRBJ1-1): DTGVSQNPRHKITKRGQNVTFRCDPISEHNRLYWYRQTLGQGPEFLTYFQNEAQLEKSRLLSDRFSAERPKGSFSTLEIQRTEQGDSAMYLCASSLAMDREAFFGQGTRLTVV.

V is TRBV30 and J is TRBJ2-1; 8 bases are a match to TRBD1. The CDR3 has 14 residues. Germline V gene data show CDR1 as GTSNPN and CDR2 as SVGIG (reference sequence). The V and J ends lost 0 bases and 3 bases, in that order; junction bases with no gene match: 1. CDR3 nucleotides: TGTGCCTGGAGTGTAGACAGGGGCTACAATGAGCAGTTCTTC. It is translated as CAWSVDRGYNEQFF.

This clone was seen more than once but under ten times. V gene TRBV29-1 combines with J gene TRBJ1-1, with a tentative D call TRBD1 (5 bases). Germline CDR1 SQVTM, CDR2 ANQGSEA. The V end lost 4 bases, the J end lost 10 bases, and 10 bases lay between the germline ends. The CDR3 contains 10 residues. The CDR3 region is CSVVGDGAFF. DNA for the CDR3: TGCAGCGTTGTAGGGGATGGAGCTTTCTTT.

This chain uses TRBV29-1 with TRBJ2-1; 9 bases agree with TRBD1. Germline values: CDR1 SQVTM, CDR2 ANQGSEA. Trimming at V came to 0 bases and at J to 8 bases, leaving 5 bases not matched to a gene. The CDR3 covers 14 residues. CDR3 in amino acids: CSVEELGQGYEQFF. In nucleotides, the CDR3 is TGCAGCGTTGAAGAGTTGGGACAGGGATATGAGCAGTTCTTC.

The CDR3 nucleotides are TGTGCCAGCTCACCCACAGGGGCTCCCTCTGGAAACACCATATATTTT. It specifies CASSPTGAPSGNTIYF. V usage is TRBV18 and J usage is TRBJ1-3, with 7 bases lining up with TRBD1. This CDR3 contains 16 residues. The ends lost 3 bases at V and 0 bases at J; junction bases unmatched: 5. From germline, CDR1 is KGHSH and CDR2 LQKENI.

The CDR3 DNA reads TGTGCCATCAGCCCGGGACAGGGGAGAGGAGAAAAACTGTTTTTT. Its protein product is CAISPGQGRGEKLFF. The chain recombines TRBV10-3 with TRBJ1-4; 10 bases align to TRBD1. V dropped 6 bases and J dropped 8; count of bases not matched to a gene: 9. Germline values: CDR1 ENHRY, CDR2 SYGVKD. The CDR3 has 15 residues.

This sequence joins TRBV20-1 and TRBJ2-4; D is possibly TRBD2 (7 bases). The CDR3 is made up of 11 amino acids. CDR1 DFQATT and CDR2 SNEGSKA come from the germline V gene (reference sequence). Written as DNA, the CDR3 is TGCAGCGGGGGGCCCAAAAACATTCAGTACTTC. This translates into CSGGPKNIQYF.

This chain joins TRBV30 and TRBJ1-1; D might be TRBD1 (6 bases). CDR3 size: 13 residues. V lost 3 bases and J 1 base, leaving 9 bases between the germline ends. Per the germline V gene, CDR1 is GTSNPN and CDR2 is SVGIG (reference sequence). CDR3 protein: CAWSLRGNTEAFF. DNA of the CDR3: TGTGCCTGGAGCCTCAGGGGGAACACTGAAGCTTTCTTT.

This clone showed up just once. The chain joins TRBV5-1 to TRBJ2-3; TRBD1 might be the D (6 bases). With 2 bases removed from V and 6 bases from J, the gap between germline ends came to 13 bases. Germline V gene sequence: CDR1 SGHRS, CDR2 YFSETQ. The CDR3 sequence is 14 residues long. The CDR3 DNA reads TGCGCCAGCAGCTTTATCCAGGGGCAGGATACGCAGTATTTT. It codes for CASSFIQGQDTQYF.

V usage is TRBV30 and J usage is TRBJ2-7; a possible D gene is TRBD2 (5 bases). The V gene's germline CDR1 is GTSNPN and CDR2 SVGIG (reference sequence). The CDR3 runs 13 residues. Trimming pared 5 bases from V and 2 bases from J, leaving 13 bases between. CDR3 DNA sequence: TGTGCCTGGTTAGAGCGGACTCCCTACGAGCAGTACTTC. Protein sequence: CAWLERTPYEQYF.

This clone has just one count. This chain links TRBV4-1 with TRBJ2-3; a weak D match, TRBD2 (6 bases). Germline V gene data show CDR1 as MGHRA and CDR2 as YSYEKL. V lost 2 bases and J 3 bases, leaving 18 bases between the germline ends. This CDR3 contains 17 residues. Here the CDR3 DNA reads TGCGCCAGCAGCCAAACCTTTGGGCGGGATTCTACAGATACGCAGTATTTT. Residues: CASSQTFGRDSTDTQYF.

The CDR3 sequence is CASSQYLAAGQPQHF. In DNA, the CDR3 is TGCGCCAGCAGCCAATATTTGGCAGCTGGGCAGCCCCAGCATTTT. V is TRBV4-3 and J is TRBJ1-5; D gene ambiguous. Per the germline V gene, CDR1 is LGHNA and CDR2 is YSLEER. Trimming shortened V by 2 bases and J by 7 bases, and 15 bases separated the two germline ends. There are 15 residues in the CDR3.

The chain has TRBV7-3 and TRBJ2-2, with D unresolved. CDR1 and CDR2 (germline): SGHTA, FQGTGA. V dropped 4 bases and J dropped 7 bases, with 7 bases sitting between them. This CDR3 is 12 amino acids long. The CDR3 region has the DNA TGTGCCAGCAGCTATGTAGGCGGGGAGCTGTTTTTT. This gives the protein CASSYVGGELFF.

This sequence joins TRBV5-6 and TRBJ1-2; a weak D match, TRBD1 (6 bases). Deletions cut 3 bases from V and 4 bases from J, with 10 bases between. Germline V lookup: CDR1 SGHDT, CDR2 YYEEEE. The CDR3 runs to 13 residues. CDR3 loop: CASSWGGAYGYTF. The CDR3 DNA reads as TGTGCCAGCAGCTGGGGGGGCGCCTATGGCTACACCTTC. Variable domain in full (rest from reference TRBV5-6 and TRBJ1-2): DAGVTQSPTHLIKTRGQQVTLRCSPKSGHDTVSWYQQALGQGPQFIFQYYEEEERQRGNFPDRFSGHQFPNYSSELNVNALLLGDSALYLCASSWGGAYGYTFGSGTRLTVV.